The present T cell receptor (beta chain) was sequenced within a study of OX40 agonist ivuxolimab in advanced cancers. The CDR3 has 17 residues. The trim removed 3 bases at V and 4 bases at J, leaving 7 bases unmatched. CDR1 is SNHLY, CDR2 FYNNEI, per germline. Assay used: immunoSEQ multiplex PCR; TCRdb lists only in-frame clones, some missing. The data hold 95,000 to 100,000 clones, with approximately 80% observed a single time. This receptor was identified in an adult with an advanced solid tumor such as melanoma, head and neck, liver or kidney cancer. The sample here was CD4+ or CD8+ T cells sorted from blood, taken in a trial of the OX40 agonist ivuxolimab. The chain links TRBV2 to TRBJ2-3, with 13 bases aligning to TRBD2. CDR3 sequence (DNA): TGTGCCAGCAGTGACCTTGGACTAGCGGGAGATGCAGATACGCAGTATTTT. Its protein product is CASSDLGLAGDADTQYF. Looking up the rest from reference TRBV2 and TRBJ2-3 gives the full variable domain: EPEVTQTPSHQVTQMGQEVILRCVPISNHLYFYWYRQILGQKVEFLVSFYNNEISEKSEIFDDQFSVERPDGSNFTLKIRSTKLEDSAMYFCASSDLGLAGDADTQYFGPGTRLTVL.